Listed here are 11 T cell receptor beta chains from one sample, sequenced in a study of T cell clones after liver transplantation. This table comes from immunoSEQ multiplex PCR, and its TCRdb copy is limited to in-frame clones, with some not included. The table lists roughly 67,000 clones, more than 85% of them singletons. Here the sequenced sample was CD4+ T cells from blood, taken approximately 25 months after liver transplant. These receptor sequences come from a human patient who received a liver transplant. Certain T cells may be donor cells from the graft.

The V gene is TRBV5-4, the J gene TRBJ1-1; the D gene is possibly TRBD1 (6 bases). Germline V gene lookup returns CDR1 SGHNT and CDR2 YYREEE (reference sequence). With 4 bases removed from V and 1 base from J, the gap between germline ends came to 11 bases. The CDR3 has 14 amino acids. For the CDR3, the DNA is TGTGCCAGCAGCCTGGTGGGACAGAACACTGAAGCTTTCTTT. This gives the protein CASSLVGQNTEAFF.

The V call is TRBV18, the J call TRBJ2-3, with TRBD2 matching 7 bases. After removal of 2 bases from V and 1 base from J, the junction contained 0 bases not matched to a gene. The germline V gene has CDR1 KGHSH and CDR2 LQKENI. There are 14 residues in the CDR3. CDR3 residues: CASSPGGGTDTQYF. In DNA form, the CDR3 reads TGTGCCAGCTCACCAGGGGGGGGCACAGATACGCAGTATTTT.

CDR3 protein: CATGAGANVLTF. CDR3 DNA sequence: TGTGCCACCGGGGCTGGGGCCAACGTCCTGACTTTC. This chain connects TRBV27 to TRBJ2-6, with D possibly matching TRBD2 (5 bases). Trimming left V 10 bases short and J 2 bases short, with 6 bases between. Germline V gene data show CDR1 as MNHEY and CDR2 as SMNVEV (reference sequence). CDR3 length equals 12 residues.

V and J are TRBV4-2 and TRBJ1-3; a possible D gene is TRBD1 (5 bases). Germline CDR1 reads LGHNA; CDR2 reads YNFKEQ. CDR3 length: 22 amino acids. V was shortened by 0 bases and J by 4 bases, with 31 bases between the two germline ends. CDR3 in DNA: TGTGCCAGCAGCCAAGACTCTGCTAGGGACGGCTTCAATCTTCGCCCGGGAAACACCATATATTTT. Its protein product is CASSQDSARDGFNLRPGNTIYF.

CDR3 sequence (DNA): TGTGCCAGCAGCTTAGAAGGGAACACTGAAGCTTTCTTT. It translates to CASSLEGNTEAFF. The chain is built from TRBV11-2 and TRBJ1-1; D is uncertain. The germline CDR1 and CDR2 sequences are SGHAT and FQNNGV. The V end lost 0 bases, the J end lost 1 base, and 3 bases lay between the germline ends. This CDR3 contains 13 residues.

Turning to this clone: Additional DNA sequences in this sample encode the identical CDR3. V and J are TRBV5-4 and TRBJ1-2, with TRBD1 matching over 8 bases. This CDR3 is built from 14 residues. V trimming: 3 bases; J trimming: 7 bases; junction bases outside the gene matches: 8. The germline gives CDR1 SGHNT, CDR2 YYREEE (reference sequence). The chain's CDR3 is CASSSHQGAGGYTF. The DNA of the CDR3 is TGTGCCAGCAGCTCTCACCAGGGGGCTGGTGGCTACACCTTC.

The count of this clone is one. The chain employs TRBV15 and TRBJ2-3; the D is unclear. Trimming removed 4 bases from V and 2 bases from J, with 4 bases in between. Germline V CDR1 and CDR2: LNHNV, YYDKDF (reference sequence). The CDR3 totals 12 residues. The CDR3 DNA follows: TGTGCCACCAGCAAAAACACAGATACGCAGTATTTT. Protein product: CATSKNTDTQYF.

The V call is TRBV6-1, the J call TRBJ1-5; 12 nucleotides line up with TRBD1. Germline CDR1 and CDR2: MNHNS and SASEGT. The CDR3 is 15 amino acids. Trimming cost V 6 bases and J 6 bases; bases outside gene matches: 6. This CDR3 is CASRWQGQGAQPQHF. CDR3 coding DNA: TGTGCCAGCAGGTGGCAGGGACAGGGGGCTCAGCCCCAGCATTTT.

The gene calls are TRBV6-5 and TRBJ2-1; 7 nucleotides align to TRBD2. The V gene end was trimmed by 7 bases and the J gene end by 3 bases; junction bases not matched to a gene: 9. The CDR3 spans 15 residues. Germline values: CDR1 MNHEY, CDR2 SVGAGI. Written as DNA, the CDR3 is TGTGCCAGCAATACCCTAGGACTAGGCTACAATGAGCAGTTCTTC. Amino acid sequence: CASNTLGLGYNEQFF.

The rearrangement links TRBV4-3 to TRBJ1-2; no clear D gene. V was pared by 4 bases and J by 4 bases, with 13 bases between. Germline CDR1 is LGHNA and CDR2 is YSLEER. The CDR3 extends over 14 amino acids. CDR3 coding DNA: TGCGCCAGCAGCCCAGCGACGGCAGCCTATGGCTACACCTTC. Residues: CASSPATAAYGYTF.

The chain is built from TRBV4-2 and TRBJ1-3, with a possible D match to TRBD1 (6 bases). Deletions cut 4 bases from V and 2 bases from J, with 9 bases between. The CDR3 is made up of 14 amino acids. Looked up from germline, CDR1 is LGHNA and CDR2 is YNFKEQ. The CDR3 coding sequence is TGTGCCAGCAGCCGAGGACAGACTGGAAACACCATATATTTT. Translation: CASSRGQTGNTIYF.